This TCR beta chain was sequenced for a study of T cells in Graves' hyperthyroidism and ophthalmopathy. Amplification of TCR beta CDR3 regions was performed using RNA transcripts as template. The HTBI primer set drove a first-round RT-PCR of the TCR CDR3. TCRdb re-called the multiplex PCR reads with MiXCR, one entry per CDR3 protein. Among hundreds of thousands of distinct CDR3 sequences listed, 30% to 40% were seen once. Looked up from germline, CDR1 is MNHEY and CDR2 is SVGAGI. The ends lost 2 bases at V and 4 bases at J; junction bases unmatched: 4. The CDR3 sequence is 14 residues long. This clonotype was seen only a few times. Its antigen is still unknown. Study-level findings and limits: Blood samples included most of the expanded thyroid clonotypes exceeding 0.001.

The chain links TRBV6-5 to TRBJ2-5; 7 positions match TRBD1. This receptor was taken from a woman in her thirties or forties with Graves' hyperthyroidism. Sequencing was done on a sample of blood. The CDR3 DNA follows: TGTGCCAGCAGTTACCAAGGGACAGCAGAGACCCAGTACTTC. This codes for CASSYQGTAETQYF.